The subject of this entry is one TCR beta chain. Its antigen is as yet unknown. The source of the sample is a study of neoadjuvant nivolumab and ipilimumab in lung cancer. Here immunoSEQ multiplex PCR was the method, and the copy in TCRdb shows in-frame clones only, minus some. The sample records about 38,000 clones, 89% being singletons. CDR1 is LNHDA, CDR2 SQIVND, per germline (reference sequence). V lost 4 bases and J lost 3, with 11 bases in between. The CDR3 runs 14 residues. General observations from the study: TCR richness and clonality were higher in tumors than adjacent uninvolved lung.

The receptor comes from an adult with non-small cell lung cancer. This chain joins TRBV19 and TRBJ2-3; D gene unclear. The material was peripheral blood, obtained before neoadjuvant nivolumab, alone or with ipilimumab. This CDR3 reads CASSNDDWTDTQYF. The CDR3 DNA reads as TGTGCCAGTAGTAACGATGACTGGACAGATACGCAGTATTTT.